This TCR beta chain was sequenced during a study of T cells in Graves' hyperthyroidism and ophthalmopathy. Study results and caveats: Among thyroid clonotypes expanded above 0.001, most also appeared in blood. In simple terms, a model built on 13 V-J features told ophthalmopathy apart from stable hyperthyroidism. A median 6.5 months before onset, the model predicted ophthalmopathy.

The CDR3 covers 16 residues. V was pared by 3 bases and J by 1 base, with 4 bases of the junction left unmatched. Germline V gives CDR1 SEHNR, CDR2 FQNEAQ (reference sequence). In making diagnoses, clinical symptoms, serum thyroxine and TRAb, thyroid ultrasound and orbital computed tomography were all used. What was amplified from RNA transcripts were TCR beta CDR3 regions. TCR CDR3 regions were first amplified by RT-PCR with HTBI primers. A single record per CDR3 protein comes from TCRdb applying MiXCR to the multiplex PCR reads. In the table there are around 400,000 distinct CDR3 sequences, about 12% of which are singletons. In this sample, this clonotype turned up many times. Its antigen remains unidentified.

The sequenced sample was blood. This clonotype was obtained from a woman aged 18-29 years with Graves' hyperthyroidism. The chain combines TRBV7-9 with TRBJ2-3, with TRBD2 identical over 10 bases. The CDR3 reads CASSFLLAGGTDTQYF. The DNA of the CDR3 is TGTGCCAGCAGCTTCCTTCTAGCGGGGGGCACAGATACGCAGTATTTT.